This TCR beta chain was identified in a study of chemoradiotherapy in HPV16-positive cancers. Across the whole study: Candidate HPV-specific T-cell clones and common TCR motifs came from functional assays in a couple of HPV16-positive patients.

The germline gives CDR1 MGHRA, CDR2 YSYEKL. Trimming stripped 3 bases from V and 3 bases from J, with 18 bases between. CDR3 length: 16 amino acids. This table comes from immunoSEQ multiplex PCR, and its TCRdb copy is limited to in-frame clones, with some not included. The table shows 20,000 to 25,000 clones, with 75% to 90% occurring only once. Overall study findings and caveats: Candidate HPV-specific clones and E7-related TCR motifs grew in tumor during treatment. HPV-specific T cells were functionally defined from only two HPV16-positive patients.

This clone showed up just once. The antigen is not known. Repeated repertoire sampling spanned the course of chemoradiotherapy. The chain has TRBV4-1 and TRBJ2-7, with a tentative D call TRBD2 (6 bases). This material consisted of blood, taken from a patient who underwent chemoradiotherapy. This sequence originates from a human donor with HPV-associated anogenital cancer. This CDR3 is CASSQIGRGILYEQYF. CDR3 DNA sequence: TGCGCCAGCAGCCAGATAGGACGGGGGATCCTCTACGAGCAGTACTTC.